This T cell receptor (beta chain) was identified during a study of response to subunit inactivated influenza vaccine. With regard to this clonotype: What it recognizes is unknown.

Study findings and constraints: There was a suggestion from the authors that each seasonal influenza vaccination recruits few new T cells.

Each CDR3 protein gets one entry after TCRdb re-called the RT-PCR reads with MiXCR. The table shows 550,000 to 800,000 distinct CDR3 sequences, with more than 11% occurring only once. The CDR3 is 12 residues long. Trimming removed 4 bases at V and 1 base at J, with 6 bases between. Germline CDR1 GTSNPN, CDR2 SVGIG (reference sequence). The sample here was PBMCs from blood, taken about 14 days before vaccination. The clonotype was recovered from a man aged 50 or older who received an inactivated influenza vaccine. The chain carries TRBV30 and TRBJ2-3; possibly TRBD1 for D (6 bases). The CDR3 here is CAWTGGTDTQYF. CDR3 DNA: TGTGCCTGGACAGGGGGCACAGATACGCAGTATTTT. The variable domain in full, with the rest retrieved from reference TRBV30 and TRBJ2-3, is SQTIHQWPATLVQPVGSPLSLECTVEGTSNPNLYWYRQAAGRGLQLLFYSVGIGQISSEVPQNLSASRPQDRQFILSSKKLLLSDSGFYLCAWTGGTDTQYFGPGTRLTVL.